The present entry profiles one TCR beta chain with its context. Its specificity is not known. Unique molecular identifiers, one per molecule, were present on every TCR cDNA molecule. MiXCR was run by TCRdb on the 5' RACE reads, yielding one entry per CDR3 protein. In the table there are 55,000 to 75,000 distinct CDR3 sequences, approximately 8% of which are singletons. Time point described: sample taken at primary tumor resection. Frozen PBMC, nontumor lung or tumor provided whole RNA, which was sequenced unsorted. These data are taken from a study of spatial heterogeneity in lung cancer. Study background: For the average unique TCR and UMI combination, more than 9.5 occurrences appeared in raw reads.

Whole-study results and caveats: Detection of ubiquitous tumor TCRs in blood was higher at resection than follow-up.

The specimen comprised PBMCs, sampled at surgery. This TCR derives from a female donor with early-stage non-small cell lung cancer.

The CDR3 nucleotides are TGCGCCAGCAGCCTAGGGACAGAGGTTGTCGATGAGCAGTTCTTC. Its protein product is CASSLGTEVVDEQFF. This chain joins TRBV5-1 and TRBJ2-1, with TRBD1 identical over 7 bases. Germline loops: CDR1 SGHRS, CDR2 YFSETQ. This CDR3 has 15 amino acids. The trim removed 4 bases at V and 8 bases at J, leaving 12 bases unmatched.